This TCR beta chain is drawn from a study of blood T cell repertoires in COVID-19. Study context: Samples of COVID-19 (acute and convalescent) were obtained from the United States, Italy and Spain.

There are 13 residues in the CDR3. Trimming took off 0 bases at V and 3 bases at J, with 4 bases between the two ends. Generated by immunoSEQ multiplex PCR, the TCRdb table keeps only in-frame clones and is missing some. This sample has about 100,000 clones; about 88% occur once, and the top ten carry about 6.9%. The sequenced material came from peripheral blood. This TCR came from a young man in a cohort sampled during active COVID-19. V gene TRBV12-3 or TRBV12-4 combines with J gene TRBJ2-3; D gene uncertain. The CDR3 reads CASSLALTDTQYF. Here the CDR3 DNA reads TGTGCCAGCAGTTTAGCGCTAACAGATACGCAGTATTTT.